These 10 T cell receptor beta chains were sequenced from one sample in a study of pediatric ulcerative colitis. Using immunoSEQ multiplex PCR, the repertoire was profiled, and TCRdb retains in-frame clones only, with some absent. Of tens of thousands of clones in the sample, 65% to 85% were seen once. During colonoscopy, one to two rectal pinch biopsies were collected. Sequencing was carried out using gut tissue. Receptor source: a boy between 10 and 17 years old with severe ulcerative colitis.

V and J are TRBV7-2 and TRBJ1-6, with 9 bases aligning to TRBD1. Germline trimming cut 3 bases from V and 1 base from J; bases unmatched to any gene: 4. This CDR3 contains 17 residues. Looked up from germline, CDR1 is SGHTA and CDR2 is FQGNSA. The CDR3 loop is CASSFTGGASYNSPLHF. Written as DNA, the CDR3 is TGTGCCAGCAGCTTTACAGGGGGCGCTTCCTATAATTCACCCCTCCACTTT.

This clone was counted once. The CDR3 is CASSRQGGQETQYF. DNA of the CDR3: TGCGCCAGCAGCCGACAGGGTGGGCAAGAGACCCAGTACTTC. The gene calls are TRBV5-1 and TRBJ2-5; 7 nucleotides align to TRBD1. CDR3 length: 14 residues. The germline V gene encodes CDR1 SGHRS and CDR2 YFSETQ. V was clipped by 4 bases and J by 2 bases; unmatched bases: 5.

The rearrangement joins TRBV29-1 to TRBJ2-1; 8 bases are a match to TRBD1. Germline CDR1 SQVTM, CDR2 ANQGSEA. The CDR3 spans 14 residues. The V segment lost 1 base and the J segment 9 bases; nucleotides outside the gene matches: 8. CDR3 bases: TGCAGCGTTGAAGCTGGACAGGGAGTGGGTGAGCAGTTCTTC. Translated: CSVEAGQGVGEQFF.

For this clone: The CDR3 end shows no conserved phenylalanine or tryptophan, and so a read error is likely. This rearrangement joins TRBV2 to TRBJ1-6; no definite D call. CDR3 length equals 14 residues. Germline values: CDR1 SNHLY, CDR2 FYNNEI. V was cut by 3 bases and J by 2 bases, with 5 bases left in between. Written as DNA, the CDR3 is TGTGCCAGCAGTGAGGGCGCCTATAATTCACCCCTCCACCTT. Translation: CASSEGAYNSPLHL.

The chain is built from TRBV18 and TRBJ1-1; 7 nucleotides line up with TRBD1. V dropped 2 bases and J dropped 11; count of bases not matched to a gene: 2. Germline V gene sequence: CDR1 KGHSH, CDR2 LQKENI. The CDR3 runs 11 residues. CDR3 sequence reads: CASSPGTDAFF. The CDR3 DNA follows: TGTGCCAGCTCACCAGGGACAGACGCTTTCTTT. Full variable domain (missing parts from reference TRBV18 and TRBJ1-1): NAGVMQNPRHLVRRRGQEARLRCSPMKGHSHVYWYRQLPEEGLKFMVYLQKENIIDESGMPKERFSAEFPKEGPSILRIQQVVRGDSAAYFCASSPGTDAFFGQGTRLTVV.

There are a few counts of this clone. V gene TRBV5-6 combines with J gene TRBJ2-7; 7 positions match TRBD1. The CDR3 is made up of 13 amino acids. J lost 6 bases, V lost 4 bases, and 7 bases had no gene match. CDR1 and CDR2 from the germline V gene are SGHDT and YYEEEE. CDR3 protein: CASSVGQLTEQYF. CDR3 coding DNA: TGTGCCAGCAGCGTGGGACAGCTGACCGAGCAGTACTTC.

The genes are TRBV5-1 and TRBJ1-2, with 7 bases aligning to TRBD1. The CDR3 runs 20 residues. J was trimmed by 5 bases and V by 2 bases; bases with no gene match: 24. Germline assignment: CDR1 SGHRS and CDR2 YFSETQ. The DNA of the CDR3 is TGCGCCAGCAGCTTACAATGGGACAGCCCGTCAGCTAAAAATCCGTATGGCTACACCTTC. It codes for CASSLQWDSPSAKNPYGYTF.

The J gene is TRBJ2-7, the V gene TRBV7-7, with 11 bases matching TRBD1. The germline V gene has CDR1 SSHAT and CDR2 FNYEAQ (reference sequence). V shed 5 bases, J shed 7 bases, and the junction held 7 bases outside the gene matches. The CDR3 extends over 14 amino acids. CDR3 nucleotide sequence: TGTGCCAGCAGCCTTGGACAGGGGGCCGGGGAGCAGTACTTC. As protein: CASSLGQGAGEQYF. Supplemented by reference TRBV7-7 and TRBJ2-7, the full variable domain reads GAGVSQSPRYKVTKRGQDVTLRCDPISSHATLYWYQQALGQGPEFLTYFNYEAQPDKSGLPSDRFSAERPEGSISTLTIQRTEQRDSAMYRCASSLGQGAGEQYFGPGTRLTVT.

The chain is built from TRBV7-3 and TRBJ2-3; TRBD2 might be the D (7 bases). The V end lost 3 bases, the J end lost 0 bases, and 16 bases lay between the germline ends. CDR1 is SGHTA and CDR2 is FQGTGA in the germline V gene. The CDR3 loop spans 17 amino acids. The CDR3, as DNA: TGTGCCAGCAGCTTCTCGGGGGGCCGGATTAGCACAGATACGCAGTATTTT. Translating gives CASSFSGGRISTDTQYF.

This chain uses TRBV5-1 with TRBJ2-1; D unresolved. Trimming took 0 bases from V and 4 from J, leaving 11 bases between them. The germline gives CDR1 SGHRS, CDR2 YFSETQ. CDR3 length: 15 amino acids. In nucleotides, the CDR3 is TGCGCCAGCAGCTTGGACAAAGCATCGTACAATGAGCAGTTCTTC. The encoded protein is CASSLDKASYNEQFF.